This record looks at one T cell receptor (beta chain) sequence and its context. Its target is unknown. The germline V and J ends were trimmed by 4 bases and 4 bases, with 6 bases remaining between them. CDR1 and CDR2 from the germline V gene are LNHNV and YYDKDF (reference sequence). CDR3 size: 12 residues. This entry comes from a study of cytomegalovirus exposure and HLA in healthy donors. Study context: Previous work identified around 120 million unique TCR beta sequences from about 179 million T cells.

Study conclusions and caveats: The authors reported that TCR beta sequences could predict HLA-A and HLA-B alleles. These predictions were accurate for most subjects in the first cohort. When the data were analyzed later, several of the most significant clusters appeared to be linked to common viral pathogens.

The PCR had 60 Vbeta and 13 Jbeta primers. Repertoires were generated with immunoSEQ multiplex PCR, while TCRdb's copy carries only in-frame clones and drops some. The table lists around 160,000 clones, with under 2% in the top ten. The rearrangement uses TRBV15 and TRBJ2-3; no firm D call. This clonotype was obtained from a woman between 45 and 65 years old in good health and CMV-seronegative. Source material: PBMCs. CDR3 in amino acids: CATSNQADTQYF. The CDR3 DNA sequence: TGTGCCACCAGCAATCAGGCAGATACGCAGTATTTT. The entire variable domain, with the rest obtained from reference TRBV15 and TRBJ2-3, is as follows: DAMVIQNPRYQVTQFGKPVTLSCSQTLNHNVMYWYQQKSSQAPKLLFHYYDKDFNNEADTPDNFQSRRPNTSFCFLDIRSPGLGDTAMYLCATSNQADTQYFGPGTRLTVL.